One sample yielded the 18 T cell receptor beta chains listed below, sequenced in a study of blood T cell repertoires in COVID-19. Some clones are missing from TCRdb's copy, which holds only in-frame ones; the method was immunoSEQ multiplex PCR. The sample has a few hundred thousand clones; 82% are singletons. Sequenced material: peripheral blood. The receptors shown here come from a woman aged 18-29 years with acute or convalescent COVID-19.

This rearrangement joins TRBV7-3 to TRBJ1-1, with D possibly being TRBD1 (5 bases). This CDR3 comprises 15 residues. The V end was cut by 5 bases, the J end by 3 bases, with 16 bases between. Germline V lookup: CDR1 SGHTA, CDR2 FQGTGA. The CDR3 DNA is TGTGCCAGCAGCCCATCAGGGATCCGGGACACTGAAGCTTTCTTT. Its protein is CASSPSGIRDTEAFF.

This clone was seen just once. J is TRBJ2-1 and V is TRBV11-3, with TRBD2 matching over 11 bases. Germline loops: CDR1 SGHNT, CDR2 YENEEA. The V and J ends lost 5 bases and 13 bases, in that order; junction bases with no gene match: 7. The CDR3 is made up of 13 amino acids. CDR3 protein: CASSLQLAGDQFF. The DNA of the CDR3 is TGTGCCAGCAGCCTTCAACTAGCGGGAGACCAGTTCTTC. The full variable domain, with the rest looked up from reference TRBV11-3 and TRBJ2-1, is EAGVVQSPRYKIIEKKQPVAFWCNPISGHNTLYWYLQNLGQGPELLIRYENEEAVDDSQLPKDRFSAERLKGVDSTLKIQPAELGDSAVYLCASSLQLAGDQFFGPGTRLTVL.

V gene TRBV9 combines with J gene TRBJ2-2; the D gene is possibly TRBD2 (6 bases). The CDR3 has 17 amino acids. V was shortened by 0 bases and J by 0 bases, with 12 bases between the two germline ends. CDR1 and CDR2 (germline): SGDLS, YYNGEE. CDR3 bases: TGTGCCAGCAGCGTAGTGGCGGGACTCTCGAACACCGGGGAGCTGTTTTTT. Translated, it gives CASSVVAGLSNTGELFF.

The rearrangement joins TRBV10-2 to TRBJ1-1; possible D gene TRBD1, 6 bases. The ends were cut back, 5 bases at V and 8 bases at J, with 15 bases in the middle. Germline V CDR1 and CDR2: WSHSY, SAAADI. CDR3 length equals 13 residues. CDR3 DNA: TGCGCCAGCAGTTTCGGGGCAGGGGCAGAAGCTTTCTTT. Translation: CASSFGAGAEAFF.

This clone has only a few counts. The rearrangement uses TRBV7-8 and TRBJ1-1; D gene unclear. The CDR3 consists of 16 residues. Looked up from germline, CDR1 is SGHVS and CDR2 is FQNEAQ. The ends were cut back, 2 bases at V and 0 bases at J, with 13 bases in the middle. The CDR3 spells CASSLTDSGLNTEAFF. The CDR3 DNA is TGTGCCAGCAGCTTAACTGACTCCGGGTTGAACACTGAAGCTTTCTTT.

The V gene is TRBV6-2 or TRBV6-3, the J gene TRBJ2-1; 9 bases agree with TRBD2. The V gene's germline CDR1 is MNHEY and CDR2 SVGEGT. This CDR3 region has 16 residues. V dropped 4 bases and J dropped 12; count of bases not matched to a gene: 16. The CDR3 DNA reads as TGTGCCAGCAGTTCCTCGCGGGAGGGCCGTTCAAGAGGGCAGTTCTTC. Translating gives CASSSSREGRSRGQFF.

Only one count was recorded for this clone. The chain is built from TRBV11-2 and TRBJ2-1; 9 bases align to TRBD2. With 5 bases clipped from V and 4 bases from J, the junction kept 18 bases outside the gene matches. The CDR3 has 19 residues. Per germline, CDR1 SGHAT and CDR2 FQNNGV. CDR3 nucleotide sequence: TGTGCCAGCAGCCCACGAACGCCGCGCGGGAGGGCTCTATACAATGAGCAGTTCTTC. The encoded protein is CASSPRTPRGRALYNEQFF.

The rearrangement links TRBV5-8 to TRBJ1-5; D perhaps matches TRBD1 (6 bases). This CDR3 region has 16 residues. With 4 bases removed from V and 2 bases from J, the gap between germline ends came to 16 bases. The germline V gene has CDR1 SGHTS and CDR2 YDEGEE. DNA of the CDR3: TGTGCCAGCAGCAAGGACAGCACTTGGGGCAATCAGCCCCAGCATTTT. Translation: CASSKDSTWGNQPQHF.

The rearrangement joins TRBV7-2 to TRBJ1-2; D might be TRBD1 (5 bases). The V gene lost 5 bases and the J gene lost 6 bases, with 19 bases spanning the gap. The CDR3 loop spans 15 amino acids. Germline CDR1 reads SGHTA; CDR2 reads FQGNSA. The CDR3 loop is CASSTAGGSRHGYTF. The CDR3 DNA sequence: TGTGCCAGCAGCACGGCGGGGGGGTCTAGGCATGGCTACACCTTC.

The rearrangement uses TRBV30 and TRBJ2-1, with TRBD2 identical over 10 bases. V shed 1 base and J 7 bases; nucleotides not matched to a gene: 13. The CDR3 is made up of 17 amino acids. The V gene's germline CDR1 is GTSNPN and CDR2 SVGIG (reference sequence). The CDR3 protein is CAWSGLWGLAGANEQFF. CDR3 nucleotides: TGTGCCTGGAGTGGTTTATGGGGGCTAGCGGGAGCAAATGAGCAGTTCTTC.

The J gene is TRBJ2-1, the V gene TRBV6-5, with D maybe TRBD1 (6 bases). The CDR3 loop spans 12 amino acids. V was shortened by 8 bases and J by 8 bases, with 13 bases between the two germline ends. Germline loops: CDR1 MNHEY, CDR2 SVGAGI. The CDR3 DNA is TGTGCCAGCGGGGGACAAGCCCATGAGCAGTTCTTC. Translation: CASGGQAHEQFF.

The CDR3, as DNA: TGTGCCAGCAGCCCCCCTAGCGGGAGACGGGGAGATACGCAGTATTTT. It translates to CASSPPSGRRGDTQYF. The V call is TRBV7-2, the J call TRBJ2-3; 10 nucleotides match TRBD2. The germline V gene encodes CDR1 SGHTA and CDR2 FQGNSA. The CDR3 contains 16 residues. With V trimmed by 5 bases and J by 5 bases, 10 bases remained unmatched.

This CDR3 reads CASSLEAGLATNEKLFF. For the CDR3, the DNA is TGTGCCAGCAGCTTGGAGGCGGGATTGGCAACTAATGAAAAACTGTTTTTT. The chain carries TRBV5-5 and TRBJ1-4; D unclear. Germline assignment: CDR1 SGHKS and CDR2 YYEKEE (reference sequence). V was pared by 0 bases and J by 0 bases, with 12 bases between. The CDR3 extends over 17 amino acids.

The CDR3 is CASSWGQGISQPQHF. In nucleotides, the CDR3 is TGTGCCAGCAGTTGGGGACAGGGGATCAGTCAGCCCCAGCATTTT. V usage is TRBV28 and J usage is TRBJ1-5; 10 bases align to TRBD1. The CDR3 is 15 residues long. The V segment lost 4 bases and the J segment 6 bases; nucleotides outside the gene matches: 6. The germline CDR1 and CDR2 sequences are MDHEN and SYDVKM.

The gene calls are TRBV6-2 or TRBV6-3 and TRBJ2-3; 7 bases fit TRBD2. Germline CDR1 reads MNHEY; CDR2 reads SVGEGT. The CDR3 has 17 residues. J gave up 0 bases and V 4 bases, and 10 bases lay outside the gene matches. The CDR3 loop reads CASSSLEWEGSTDTQYF. The CDR3 region has the DNA TGTGCCAGCAGTTCTTTGGAGTGGGAGGGAAGCACAGATACGCAGTATTTT.

This chain links TRBV20-1 with TRBJ1-1; 9 bases are a match to TRBD1. This CDR3 comprises 15 residues. V lost 3 bases and J lost 6; bases outside the gene matches: 11. The germline V gene encodes CDR1 DFQATT and CDR2 SNEGSKA (reference sequence). The CDR3 loop reads CSASNFAWTGAEAFF. The CDR3 DNA sequence: TGCAGTGCTAGTAATTTTGCATGGACAGGGGCTGAAGCTTTCTTT.

The chain has TRBV7-2 and TRBJ1-1; 7 bases fit TRBD1. The CDR3 has 13 residues. Germline values: CDR1 SGHTA, CDR2 FQGNSA. The V and J ends lost 5 bases and 4 bases, in that order; junction bases with no gene match: 4. CDR3 sequence reads: CASSPTGITEAFF. DNA for the CDR3: TGTGCCAGCAGCCCGACAGGGATCACTGAAGCTTTCTTT.

The rearrangement joins TRBV7-2 to TRBJ1-1; 8 positions match TRBD1. J was trimmed by 1 base and V by 0 bases; bases with no gene match: 1. Germline V gene lookup returns CDR1 SGHTA and CDR2 FQGNSA. CDR3 length: 15 residues. The CDR3 nucleotides are TGTGCCAGCAGCTTAGCGACAGGGGCGAACACTGAAGCTTTCTTT. As protein: CASSLATGANTEAFF.